This T cell receptor (beta chain) was profiled in a study of human T cells and chemical hapten exposure. Study details: Chiefly women, the patients showed alopecia areata, totalis or universalis. Whole-study results and caveats: Healthy people's immune response may differ from that of the donors, who had alopecia.

Time point denoted: pre-sensitization, week 0. Described treatment: therapeutic diphenylcyclopropenone sensitization with weekly scalp DPC. The study drew its donors from alopecia patients who were 18 to 70 years old and suitable for DPC. Only a few counts were recorded for this clonotype. Its antigen is unknown. The junction departs from the called germline gene at one end, perhaps through a read error. In TCRdb, the RACE reads were re-called with MiXCR into one record per CDR3 protein. The sample yields 240,000 or so distinct CDR3 sequences, 7% to 10% seen once. The CDR3 extends over 14 amino acids. Germline CDR1 is MNHEY and CDR2 is SVGAGI.

This receptor was identified in a woman aged 40 to 50 with alopecia areata. Some clones in this sample may be carry-over from other donors' samples. This rearrangement joins TRBV6-5 to TRBJ1-2; 7 bases align to TRBD1. Sequenced here: whole blood, sampled in connection with sensitization to the hapten diphenylcyclopropenone (DPC). CDR3 DNA sequence: TGCGCCAGCAGTTACCCCGACAGGGTGACTGGCTACACCTTC. Translation gives CASSYPDRVTGYTF.